The rows below give T cell receptor beta chains drawn from one sample of a study of T cell responses to AZD1222 COVID-19 vaccine. Repertoires were generated with immunoSEQ multiplex PCR, while TCRdb's copy carries only in-frame clones and drops some. This sample has 65,000 to 80,000 clones, with 83% found just once. The material was peripheral blood, obtained 28 days after the second AZD1222 dose. The receptor source for this set is an adult who received the AZD1222 COVID-19 vaccine. Both conserved end residues are trimmed from each CDR3. A D gene is named only where the DNA matches it firmly.

length	D	J	V	CDR3
13	TRBD2	TRBJ2-1	TRBV29-1	SSSGLAGDIDEQF
12	TRBD1	TRBJ2-7	TRBV9	ASNLRGLGYEQY
10	.	TRBJ2-2	TRBV27	ASGLRAGELF
9	.	TRBJ2-1	TRBV24-1	ATSDLQEQF
10	.	TRBJ2-4	TRBV28	ASTGRGNIQY
12	.	TRBJ2-7	TRBV4-1	ASSQGITAYEQY
11	.	TRBJ2-7	TRBV3-1/TRBV3-2	ASSRARGAEQY
13	.	TRBJ2-1	TRBV5-1	ASSREQGVGNEQF
12	.	TRBJ2-5	TRBV6-5	ASSYSKLGETQY
11	TRBD1	TRBJ1-2	TRBV9	ASSVQGDYGYT
11	TRBD1	TRBJ1-2	TRBV7-2	ASSLGQSRGYT
13	TRBD1	TRBJ1-4	TRBV6-5	ASSYRTGDNEKLF
17	.	TRBJ2-6	TRBV21-1	ASSKALAGGPRGANVLT
13	TRBD2	TRBJ2-4	TRBV28	ASSAGEVAKNIQY
13	.	TRBJ2-7	TRBV6-2/TRBV6-3	ASSPPLARNYEQY
12	.	TRBJ2-2	TRBV5-1	ASSIPGHTGELF
10	.	TRBJ1-1	TRBV6-5	ASNPRAGVAF
13	.	TRBJ2-1	TRBV19	ASNDFMGSYNEQF
13	TRBD2	TRBJ2-1	TRBV9	ASSVEASGRDEQF
11	TRBD2	TRBJ2-7	TRBV30	AWDSGGDSEQY